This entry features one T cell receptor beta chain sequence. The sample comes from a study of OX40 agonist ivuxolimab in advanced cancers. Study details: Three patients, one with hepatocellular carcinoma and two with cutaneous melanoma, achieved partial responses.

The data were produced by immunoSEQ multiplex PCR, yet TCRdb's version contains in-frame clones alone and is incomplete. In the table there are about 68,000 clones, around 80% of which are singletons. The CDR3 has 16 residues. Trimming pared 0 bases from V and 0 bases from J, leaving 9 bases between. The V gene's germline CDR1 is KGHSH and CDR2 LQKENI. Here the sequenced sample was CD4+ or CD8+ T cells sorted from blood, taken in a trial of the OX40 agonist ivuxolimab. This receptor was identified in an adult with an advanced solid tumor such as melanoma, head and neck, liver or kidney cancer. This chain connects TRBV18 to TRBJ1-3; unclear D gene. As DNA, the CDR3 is TGTGCCAGCTCACCACCGGTCAGACTCTCTGGAAACACCATATATTTT. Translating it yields CASSPPVRLSGNTIYF.